This T cell receptor (beta chain) was recovered during a study of technical replicates of blood from a few donors. Germline V gene lookup returns CDR1 SNHLY and CDR2 FYNNEI. The CDR3 is 14 amino acids. Trimming left V 8 bases short and J 4 bases short, with 15 bases between. The data were produced by immunoSEQ multiplex PCR, yet TCRdb's version contains in-frame clones alone and is incomplete. The sample has over 90,000 clones; about 96% are singletons. The chain is built from TRBV2 and TRBJ2-1; D is possibly TRBD2 (5 bases). This clonotype was sampled from a human donor in good health. The sequenced sample consisted of T cells isolated from PBMCs. DNA for the CDR3: TGTGCCAGCTCCTGGACTCACCGGTACAATGAGCAGTTCTTC. Its translation: CASSWTHRYNEQFF.